This T cell receptor beta chain was sequenced for a study of cytomegalovirus exposure and HLA in healthy donors. Notes on this clone: Its cognate antigen is unknown.

General study findings and limits: More clonal expansion characterized HLA-associated TCR beta chains than equally common others in a later analysis.

It was with 60 Vbeta and 13 Jbeta primers that the PCR ran. Assay used: immunoSEQ multiplex PCR; TCRdb lists only in-frame clones, some missing. The sample has roughly 120,000 clones, approximately 82% seen once; the top ten hold around a fifth. This CDR3 has 13 amino acids. CDR1 and CDR2 (germline): SGDLS, YYNGEE. The trim removed 3 bases at V and 8 bases at J, leaving 5 bases unmatched. The genes are TRBV9 and TRBJ1-2; the match to TRBD1 covers 9 bases. Sequenced material: PBMCs. The sequence came from a man aged 25 to 45 in good health and CMV-seropositive. CDR3 sequence (DNA): TGTGCCAGCAGCGAGACAGGGGGGGGAGGCTACACCTTC. Protein product: CASSETGGGGYTF.